The rows below give T cell receptor beta chains drawn from one sample of a study of cytomegalovirus exposure and HLA in healthy donors. Measured with immunoSEQ multiplex PCR; TCRdb has only the in-frame clones, and not every one. The repertoire includes some 120,000 clones, 8% to 9.5% of them detected once, and 4.5% to 6% sits in the top ten. The sequencing sample was made of PBMCs. The receptors come from a man aged 35-49 years in good health and CMV-seronegative. The conserved cysteine and the conserved F or W are not part of the CDR3 here. Some rows mark clone size as missing; the rest say once, few, many or name a class of expanded clone.

v_gene | abundance | CDR3aa
TRBV5-4 | few | ASSYEGRWETQY
TRBV30 | . | AWSGAGYEQF
TRBV7-2 | once | ASSSHEEQF
TRBV7-9 | few | ASSPRVVGTDTQY
TRBV7-3 | few | ASSLRTFNERKTNEKLF
TRBV11-1 | . | ASSTVAGGSYNEQF
TRBV7-2 | few | ASVRGSGTDTQY
TRBV7-2 | . | ASSLSSRGSTDTQY
TRBV14 | . | ASSQGAHNPALQETQY
TRBV6-5 | few | ASSYQGQGIYEQY
TRBV28 | . | ASSSGYNSPLH
TRBV5-1 | few | ASSSGWGQENTDTQY
TRBV9 | . | ASSVERISEQY
TRBV7-2 | few | ASRYRTSKNIQY
TRBV5-1 | . | ASSVGLAGGIFTDTQY
TRBV2 | . | ASSPTSATLDTQY
TRBV9 | . | ASSVTGVPYEQY
TRBV7-9 | . | ASSPLDRNTEAF
TRBV27 | . | ASSKVGEYYEQY
TRBV27 | . | ASSLGGSNTEAF
TRBV5-1 | . | ASSRDRGNTEAF
TRBV6-1 | few | ASSEGGGWQPQH
TRBV6-6 | . | ASSAGRGANQPQH
TRBV5-1 | . | ASSPEQLNTEAF
TRBV11-2 | few | ASRLGGGPTDTQY
TRBV7-2 | . | ASSAQGPWGYT
TRBV5-4 | . | ASSPTYNEQF
TRBV28 | . | ASSQEGPPYGYT
TRBV9 | . | ASSPRHGNYEQY
TRBV6-1 | few | ASSESGKGLYGYT
TRBV5-1 | few | ASLGDRGRGANVLT
TRBV27 | few | ASSLSHGGGGCT
TRBV30 | few | AWTSSETQY
TRBV14 | few | ASSQSRGYDGYT
TRBV4-3 | . | ASSQERQGGTDTQY
TRBV9 | few | ASTPSGGSTDTQY
TRBV29-1 | few | SVREGTQPQH
TRBV18 | . | ASAREDQPQH
TRBV6-1 | few | ASTTAPGANVLT
TRBV18 | few | ASSTGTANTGELF
TRBV9 | . | ASSVGPNQPQH
TRBV7-2 | few | ASSFLGYTGELF
TRBV19 | few | ASSMEAGLNTEAF
TRBV6-1 | once | ASSEPGHSNTEAF
TRBV13 | few | ASSPRLGLETQH
TRBV7-9 | . | ASSLGVEGYGYT
TRBV2 | few | ASSSRGSTDTQY
TRBV19 | . | ASSIASGGSTDTQY
TRBV29-1 | . | SVPRQGIYGYT
TRBV19 | few | ASSGTTIQPLH
TRBV14 | few | ASSQERGRGQGYT
TRBV5-1 | . | ASSLGARGLYEQY
TRBV7-2 | few | ASSPGGGAPKNTEAF
TRBV4-2 | . | ASSRGGGTYEQY
TRBV28 | . | ASSFIQGREKLF
TRBV6-5 | few | ASRTRQAGEQY
TRBV4-1 | . | ASSRNRENEKLF
TRBV25-1 | once | ASSGPRKGAAYEQY